Sequencing of this TCR beta chain was carried out in a study of CD8 T cells in ankylosing spondylitis. The CDR3 is 11 amino acids. The V end was cut by 6 bases, the J end by 8 bases, with 14 bases between. Germline lookup yields CDR1 SQVTM and CDR2 ANQGSEA. One entry per CDR3 protein results from TCRdb running MiXCR on the 5' RACE reads. The sample lists fewer than 200,000 distinct CDR3 sequences, about 18% occurring once. The sequence was collected from a male donor aged 5 to 30 with ankylosing spondylitis or in good health (not recorded which). This rearrangement joins TRBV29-1 to TRBJ2-7; D assignment may be TRBD1 or TRBD2 (5 bases each). Sequencing was carried out using blood, either unsorted or a sorted T cell fraction (not recorded which). In DNA form, the CDR3 reads TGCAGCGTGGGGGACGGTTTCAAGCAGTACGTC. Protein: CSVGDGFKQYV.